Below, 32 T cell receptor beta chains from the same sample are listed, as sequenced in a study of blood T cell repertoires in COVID-19. The method was immunoSEQ multiplex PCR; TCRdb's version includes in-frame clones alone and lacks a portion of them. The data hold more than 200,000 clones, with over 75% observed a single time. The sequencing sample was made of peripheral blood. The receptors were sampled from a man older than 75 with acute or convalescent COVID-19.

This chain links TRBV30 with TRBJ2-7, with 9 bases matching TRBD1. Germline lookup yields CDR1 GTSNPN and CDR2 SVGIG (reference sequence). The CDR3 is 13 residues long. The trim removed 5 bases at V and 2 bases at J, leaving 4 bases unmatched. The CDR3 coding sequence is TGTGCCTGGGCCGGGACAGGGCCCTACGAGCAGTACTTC. The encoded protein is CAWAGTGPYEQYF.

This clone was seen once. The genes are TRBV18 and TRBJ2-7, with D perhaps matching TRBD2 (6 bases). The germline V gene has CDR1 KGHSH and CDR2 LQKENI. CDR3 size: 14 residues. The germline V and J ends were trimmed by 5 bases and 2 bases, with 13 bases remaining between them. The CDR3 nucleotides are TGTGCCAGCTCAACGCAGGACTATCCCTACGAGCAGTACTTC. Protein sequence: CASSTQDYPYEQYF.

The chain carries TRBV18 and TRBJ2-2; TRBD1 matches 7 bases. Germline V CDR1 and CDR2: KGHSH, LQKENI. The CDR3 extends over 14 amino acids. After removal of 3 bases from V and 9 bases from J, the junction contained 7 bases not matched to a gene. The CDR3 reads CASSPTTGQRELFF. The CDR3 DNA follows: TGTGCCAGCTCACCGACGACAGGGCAACGGGAGCTGTTTTTT.

V gene TRBV6-5 combines with J gene TRBJ2-1; D perhaps matches TRBD2 (5 bases). Deletions cut 4 bases from V and 3 bases from J, with 13 bases between. Germline values: CDR1 MNHEY, CDR2 SVGAGI. This CDR3 is 15 amino acids long. DNA for the CDR3: TGTGCCAGCAGTTTTTCGGAGGCCCTCTACAATGAGCAGTTCTTC. Amino acid sequence: CASSFSEALYNEQFF.

The chain carries TRBV7-2 and TRBJ1-3, with D possibly matching TRBD1 (5 bases). The CDR3 covers 13 residues. Per germline, CDR1 SGHTA and CDR2 FQGNSA. Deletions cut 6 bases from V and 4 bases from J, with 10 bases between. DNA for the CDR3: TGTGCCAGCAGGGTGCAGGGCGGAAACACCATATATTTT. Encoded protein: CASRVQGGNTIYF.

This chain connects TRBV5-1 to TRBJ2-7; the match to TRBD1 covers 9 bases. J gave up 4 bases and V 4 bases, and 6 bases lay outside the gene matches. From germline, CDR1 is SGHRS and CDR2 YFSETQ. This CDR3 contains 14 residues. DNA for the CDR3: TGCGCCAGCAGCCAGGGACAGGGAGGGTACGAGCAGTACGTC. It yields the protein CASSQGQGGYEQYV.

J is TRBJ2-1 and V is TRBV6-5; TRBD2 aligns across 14 bases. The germline V gene has CDR1 MNHEY and CDR2 SVGAGI. The ends lost 6 bases at V and 5 bases at J; junction bases unmatched: 3. The CDR3 totals 15 residues. CDR3 amino acids: CASSGLAGGNNEQFF. CDR3 bases: TGTGCCAGCAGCGGACTAGCGGGAGGTAACAATGAGCAGTTCTTC.

The chain carries TRBV28 and TRBJ2-3; TRBD1 matches at 12 bases. This CDR3 spans 16 amino acids. Germline loops: CDR1 MDHEN, CDR2 SYDVKM. After removal of 6 bases from V and 3 bases from J, the junction contained 7 bases not matched to a gene. The CDR3 sequence: CASSLPGQGATDTQYF. The CDR3 DNA is TGTGCCAGCAGCCTGCCGGGACAGGGGGCGACAGATACGCAGTATTTT.

The chain has TRBV5-1 and TRBJ2-2; 7 positions agree with TRBD1. Germline trimming cut 3 bases from V and 4 bases from J; bases unmatched to any gene: 3. The CDR3 runs to 14 residues. Per germline, CDR1 SGHRS and CDR2 YFSETQ. The CDR3 region is CASSSRDSTGELFF. Written as DNA, the CDR3 is TGCGCCAGCAGCTCCCGGGACAGCACCGGGGAGCTGTTTTTT.

This chain links TRBV27 with TRBJ1-1, with D maybe TRBD1 (5 bases). Trimming shortened V by 8 bases and J by 5 bases, and 15 bases separated the two germline ends. Germline CDR1 is MNHEY and CDR2 is SMNVEV (reference sequence). CDR3 length: 13 amino acids. In nucleotides, the CDR3 is TGTGCCAGCCACCCGGGGGTAGGGACTGAAGCTTTCTTT. Translated: CASHPGVGTEAFF.

This clone was counted once. Written as DNA, the CDR3 is TGCGCCAGCAGCTTGGGACAGCCTGTGGCCCAGTACTTC. Protein: CASSLGQPVAQYF. The chain employs TRBV5-1 and TRBJ2-5; weak D call: TRBD1 (5 bases). CDR3 length equals 13 residues. Trimming left V 0 bases short and J 9 bases short, with 12 bases between. The germline V gene encodes CDR1 SGHRS and CDR2 YFSETQ.

This chain links TRBV24-1 with TRBJ2-1; 8 bases are shared with TRBD2. Germline V gives CDR1 KGHDR, CDR2 SFDVKD. The CDR3 extends over 16 amino acids. Trimming removed 5 bases from V and 3 bases from J; junction bases left unmatched: 8. For the CDR3, the DNA is TGTGCCACCAGTGCGAGGGAGCGGGGGATCTACAATGAGCAGTTCTTC. It specifies CATSARERGIYNEQFF.

The rearrangement uses TRBV11-3 and TRBJ1-6, with D perhaps TRBD1 (5 bases). The CDR3 runs 17 residues. The V and J ends lost 5 bases and 5 bases respectively, with 19 bases between them. Germline V CDR1 and CDR2: SGHNT, YENEEA. CDR3: CASSPTRGGNHNSPLHF. The DNA of the CDR3 is TGTGCCAGCAGCCCTACCCGGGGGGGTAATCATAATTCACCCCTCCACTTT.

The chain carries TRBV6-6 and TRBJ2-1; 8 bases are shared with TRBD1. Germline CDR1 and CDR2: MNHNY and SVGAGI (reference sequence). Trimming took 2 bases from V and 9 from J; bases not matched to a gene: 6. The CDR3 sequence is 14 residues long. CDR3 sequence (DNA): TGTGCCAGCAGTTACATCAGGGGGCCGGGTGAGCAGTTCTTC. Its translation: CASSYIRGPGEQFF.

This chain links TRBV3-1 (or the pseudogene TRBV3-2) with TRBJ1-3, with TRBD1 identical over 9 bases. Germline V gives CDR1 LGHDT, CDR2 YNNKEL (reference sequence). The CDR3 sequence is 16 residues long. The V gene end was trimmed by 1 base and the J gene end by 4 bases; junction bases not matched to a gene: 5. The CDR3 sequence: CASSQVRTGVGNTIYF. The CDR3 bases are TGTGCCAGCAGCCAAGTTAGGACAGGGGTCGGAAACACCATATATTTT.

The rearrangement joins TRBV27 to TRBJ2-4, with 9 nucleotides matching TRBD2. CDR3 length: 14 residues. The V gene's germline CDR1 is MNHEY and CDR2 SMNVEV (reference sequence). V dropped 9 bases and J dropped 8; count of bases not matched to a gene: 11. CDR3 region: CASHSGSRLDIQYF. The CDR3 nucleotides read TGTGCCAGTCATAGCGGGAGCCGGTTAGACATTCAGTACTTC.

This clone was seen a handful of times. V gene TRBV7-2 combines with J gene TRBJ1-3, with no clear D. This CDR3 has 17 amino acids. V lost 5 bases to trimming and J lost 0 bases, with 17 bases between them. Germline V CDR1 and CDR2: SGHTA, FQGNSA. The CDR3 here is CASSPTSREFSGNTIYF. The CDR3 coding sequence is TGTGCCAGCAGCCCCACGTCCCGGGAGTTCTCTGGAAACACCATATATTTT.

The chain links TRBV7-9 to TRBJ2-1, with 13 positions matching TRBD2. CDR3 length: 19 amino acids. CDR1 SEHNR and CDR2 FQNEAQ come from the germline V gene (reference sequence). Germline trimming cut 5 bases from V and 2 bases from J; bases unmatched to any gene: 12. The CDR3 loop reads CASSPRTSGSSKAYNEQFF. The CDR3, as DNA: TGTGCCAGCAGCCCGAGGACTAGCGGGAGTTCTAAGGCCTACAATGAGCAGTTCTTC.

V and J are TRBV5-1 and TRBJ1-1, with TRBD1 matching 8 bases. J gave up 3 bases and V 4 bases, and 8 bases lay outside the gene matches. From germline, CDR1 is SGHRS and CDR2 YFSETQ. The CDR3 length is 15 residues. The CDR3 nucleotides are TGCGCCAGCAGCCGTCCAGGGACAGGAGACACTGAAGCTTTCTTT. Encoded protein: CASSRPGTGDTEAFF.

The rearrangement uses TRBV4-1 and TRBJ1-4; 7 bases agree with TRBD1. V trimming: 5 bases; J trimming: 3 bases; junction bases outside the gene matches: 12. The CDR3 spans 17 residues. Germline loops: CDR1 MGHRA, CDR2 YSYEKL. The CDR3 DNA follows: TGCGCCAGCAGCTTACGGACAGGCCAACAAGCTAATGAAAAACTGTTTTTT. As protein: CASSLRTGQQANEKLFF.

The chain is built from TRBV19 and TRBJ1-2; tentatively, D is TRBD1 (5 bases). The germline gives CDR1 LNHDA, CDR2 SQIVND (reference sequence). Trimming took off 3 bases at V and 4 bases at J, with 9 bases between the two ends. The CDR3 totals 13 residues. CDR3 loop: CASSMPQVYGYTF. In DNA, the CDR3 is TGTGCCAGTAGTATGCCACAGGTCTATGGCTACACCTTC.

The J gene is TRBJ1-1, the V gene TRBV7-3; no firm D call. This CDR3 has 14 residues. Per the germline V gene, CDR1 is SGHTA and CDR2 is FQGTGA. Trimming removed 0 bases at V and 2 bases at J, with 7 bases between. The CDR3 DNA sequence: TGTGCCAGCAGCTTAACCGGGGTCAACACTGAAGCTTTCTTT. It codes for CASSLTGVNTEAFF.

This clone was seen only a few times. The V gene is TRBV21-1, the J gene TRBJ1-2. TRBV21-1 is a pseudogene segment. This CDR3 has 17 amino acids. The CDR3, as DNA: TGTGCCAGCAGCACCCCCCGGGGGGTACAGACTGGCTATGGCTACACCTTC. Translating gives CASSTPRGVQTGYGYTF.

This rearrangement joins TRBV7-2 to TRBJ2-3, with 7 positions matching TRBD2. J gave up 2 bases and V 5 bases, and 7 bases lay outside the gene matches. In germline, CDR1 is SGHTA, CDR2 FQGNSA. This CDR3 has 15 amino acids. The CDR3: CASSRGLGLTDTQYF. DNA of the CDR3: TGTGCCAGCAGCCGCGGACTAGGGCTCACAGATACGCAGTATTTT.

The V call is TRBV10-1, the J call TRBJ2-1; a weak D match, TRBD1 (6 bases). The germline V gene has CDR1 WNHNN and CDR2 SYGVQD (reference sequence). This CDR3 contains 15 residues. V dropped 0 bases and J dropped 4 bases, with 10 bases sitting between them. The CDR3 here is CASSESGADYNEQFF. The DNA of the CDR3 is TGCGCCAGCAGTGAGTCGGGGGCGGATTACAATGAGCAGTTCTTC.

The chain links TRBV6-6 to TRBJ1-4, with 7 bases aligning to TRBD1. Germline CDR1 MNHNY, CDR2 SVGAGI (reference sequence). After removal of 5 bases from V and 3 bases from J, the junction contained 3 bases not matched to a gene. The CDR3 runs 14 residues. The DNA of the CDR3 is TGTGCCAGCAGTCCCGGGACAGCTAATGAAAAACTGTTTTTT. It translates to CASSPGTANEKLFF.

V usage is TRBV19 and J usage is TRBJ2-3, with D hard to call. This CDR3 has 14 residues. V lost 5 bases and J 0 bases, leaving 9 bases between the germline ends. In germline, CDR1 is LNHDA, CDR2 SQIVND (reference sequence). CDR3 in DNA: TGTGCCAGTAGTCAGCGCACTAGCACAGATACGCAGTATTTT. This gives the protein CASSQRTSTDTQYF.

The CDR3: CASSLPGGFGELFF. The CDR3 DNA reads as TGTGCCAGCAGCTTACCGGGAGGGTTCGGGGAGCTGTTTTTT. The V call is TRBV7-2, the J call TRBJ2-2, with 8 bases matching TRBD2. Germline trimming cut 2 bases from V and 7 bases from J; bases unmatched to any gene: 3. Per the germline V gene, CDR1 is SGHTA and CDR2 is FQGNSA. This CDR3 contains 14 residues.

This chain joins TRBV28 and TRBJ2-7, with 10 nucleotides matching TRBD2. This CDR3 has 18 residues. Germline loops: CDR1 MDHEN, CDR2 SYDVKM. After removal of 3 bases from V and 5 bases from J, the junction contained 16 bases not matched to a gene. The CDR3 loop reads CASSFVGSSGSRHDEQYF. CDR3 coding DNA: TGTGCCAGCAGTTTTGTCGGTTCTAGCGGGAGTAGGCACGACGAGCAGTACTTC.

This chain joins TRBV23-1 and TRBJ1-3; TRBD1 aligns across 7 bases. TRBV23-1 is treated as an ORF (open reading frame) with a function not yet certain. The J segment lost 0 bases and the V segment lost 8 bases, leaving 10 bases of the junction unmatched. The CDR3 runs 16 residues. The CDR3 loop reads CASHRGRKSSGNTIYF. DNA of the CDR3: TGCGCCAGCCACAGGGGACGGAAGAGCTCTGGAAACACCATATATTTT.

The chain joins TRBV25-1 to TRBJ1-1; D possibly corresponds to TRBD1 (6 bases). The germline V gene encodes CDR1 MGHDK and CDR2 SYGVNS. V was clipped by 3 bases and J by 5 bases, with 25 bases between them. The CDR3 runs 18 residues. CDR3 loop: CASSEGWGGRIKSTEAFF. As DNA, the CDR3 is TGTGCCAGCAGTGAGGGTTGGGGGGGCCGAATAAAGAGTACTGAAGCTTTCTTT.

Concerning this clone itself: Other DNA sequences of this sample code for an identical CDR3. The gene calls are TRBV18 and TRBJ1-2, with a weak D call TRBD1 (5 bases). Trimming pared 2 bases from V and 3 bases from J, leaving 10 bases between. The CDR3 runs to 14 residues. Germline assignment: CDR1 KGHSH and CDR2 LQKENI. As DNA, the CDR3 is TGTGCCAGCTCACCAACCACGGGGGACTATGGCTACACCTTC. This translates into CASSPTTGDYGYTF.